These T cell receptor beta chains were read from a single sample in a study of post-analysis software for immune sequencing data. TCRdb passed the PCR reads through MiXCR, listing each CDR3 protein once. The sample consists of about 160,000 distinct CDR3 sequences, 35% to 40% of them appearing once. The specimen comprised blood, sampled after autologous hematopoietic stem cell transplantation. The receptors come from a girl aged 10 to 17 with multiple sclerosis. Both conserved end residues are part of each CDR3. A D gene is named only where the DNA matches it firmly. Expanded clones are given a class, and other clones once, few, many or no size at all.

v_gene,d_gene,len,j_gene,abundance,CDR3aa,CDR3nt
TRBV5-1,-,14,TRBJ1-2,few,CASSLAGQGDGYTF,TGCGCCAGCAGCTTGGCTGGCCAGGGAGACGGCTACACCTTC
TRBV14,TRBD2,14,TRBJ2-3,-,CASSRGLAGDTQYF,TGTGCCAGCAGCCGTGGACTAGCGGGAGATACGCAGTATTTT
TRBV6-1,-,13,TRBJ2-3,-,CASRGGNTDTQYF,TGTGCCAGCAGAGGCGGGAACACAGATACGCAGTATTTT
TRBV7-2,TRBD2,16,TRBJ2-1,-,CASSLVGGRALNEQFF,TGTGCCAGCAGCTTAGTGGGCGGGAGGGCTTTGAATGAGCAGTTCTTC
TRBV29-1,-,12,TRBJ2-3,-,CSVAPSPDTQYF,TGCAGCGTTGCCCCTAGCCCAGATACGCAGTATTTT
TRBV7-6,-,16,TRBJ2-6,-,CASSFQRGSGANVLTF,TGTGCCAGCAGCTTCCAACGCGGCTCTGGGGCCAACGTCCTGACTTTC
TRBV20-1,TRBD2,14,TRBJ2-1,-,CSPMRESIYNEQFF,TGCAGCCCCATGCGGGAGAGTATCTACAATGAGCAGTTCTTC
TRBV7-2,-,13,TRBJ1-4,few,CASSFQVGEKLFF,TGTGCCAGCAGCTTTCAGGTTGGAGAAAAACTGTTTTTT
TRBV7-9,-,14,TRBJ2-7,-,CASSLYGKAYEQYF,TGTGCCAGCAGCTTATACGGGAAAGCCTACGAGCAGTACTTC
TRBV15,TRBD1,15,TRBJ2-1,few,CATSTWDRGQGEQFF,TGTGCCACCAGCACATGGGACAGGGGGCAAGGTGAGCAGTTCTTC
TRBV24-1,TRBD2,18,TRBJ2-1,-,CATSIGLADTSSYNEQFF,TGTGCCACCAGTATAGGACTAGCGGACACAAGCTCCTACAATGAGCAGTTCTTC
TRBV29-1,-,14,TRBJ1-4,-,CSAGPSATNEKLFF,TGCAGCGCTGGACCGTCTGCAACTAATGAAAAACTGTTTTTT
TRBV29-1,-,14,TRBJ1-3,-,CSVEGQNSGNTIYF,TGCAGCGTTGAAGGGCAAAACTCTGGAAACACCATATATTTT
TRBV5-1,-,13,TRBJ2-7,many,CASSLGWRNEQYF,TGCGCCAGCAGCTTGGGGTGGAGGAACGAGCAGTACTTC
TRBV5-1,-,15,TRBJ1-1,-,CASSLAGQLHTKAFF,TGCGCCAGCAGCTTGGCCGGACAGCTTCACACTAAAGCTTTCTTT
TRBV5-6,-,16,TRBJ1-2,once,CASSPLPSVRRRGYTF,TGTGCCAGCAGCCCTCTACCTTCCGTCAGGCGTAGAGGCTACACCTTC
TRBV5-1,-,16,TRBJ1-4,few,CASSLGSLEKNEKLFF,TGCGCCAGCAGCTTGGGATCACTCGAGAAGAATGAAAAACTGTTTTTT
TRBV3-1,TRBD1,15,TRBJ1-2,few,CACSQGDRPNYGYTF,TGTGCCTGCAGCCAAGGGGACAGACCTAACTATGGCTACACCTTC
TRBV20-1,-,13,TRBJ2-1,-,CSARWVLRNEQFF,TGCAGTGCTAGATGGGTCCTGCGGAATGAGCAGTTCTTC
TRBV12-3/TRBV12-4,-,15,TRBJ2-1,few,CASSSSGTSYNEQFF,TGTGCCAGCAGCTCAAGCGGCACCTCCTACAATGAGCAGTTCTTC
TRBV24-1,-,14,TRBJ2-2,-,CATSGRANTGELFF,TGTGCCACCAGTGGCAGGGCGAACACCGGGGAGCTGTTTTTT
TRBV12-3/TRBV12-4,TRBD2,17,TRBJ2-2,-,CASSGLGLAGVTGELFF,TGTGCCAGCAGTGGATTGGGACTAGCGGGAGTCACCGGGGAGCTGTTTTTT
TRBV9,-,13,TRBJ2-1,-,CASSGGAYNEQFF,TGTGCCAGCAGCGGCGGGGCGTACAATGAGCAGTTCTTC
TRBV7-9,-,14,TRBJ2-7,-,CASSLGLLSYEQYF,TGTGCCAGCAGCTTAGGGCTCCTCTCCTACGAGCAGTACTTC
TRBV7-3,TRBD2,15,TRBJ2-3,-,CASSSTSGSKDTQYF,TGTGCCAGCAGCTCGACTAGCGGGAGTAAAGATACGCAGTATTTT
TRBV7-9,TRBD2,19,TRBJ2-1,-,CASSLGWLGTSGDYNEQFF,TGTGCCAGCAGCTTAGGGTGGTTGGGGACTAGCGGGGACTACAATGAGCAGTTCTTC
TRBV30,-,13,TRBJ1-5,-,CAWSIGPWQPQHF,TGTGCCTGGAGTATCGGTCCCTGGCAGCCCCAGCATTTT
TRBV11-2,-,15,TRBJ1-6,-,CASSTHRVEDSPLHF,TGTGCCAGCAGCACCCACAGGGTAGAGGATTCACCCCTCCACTTT
TRBV6-1,TRBD1,15,TRBJ1-4,-,CASSSVTGGQEKLFF,TGTGCCAGCAGTAGCGTGACAGGGGGCCAGGAAAAACTGTTTTTT
TRBV3-1,TRBD2,16,TRBJ2-7,few,CASSQDRLAGAYEQYF,TGTGCCAGCAGCCAAGACAGGCTAGCGGGGGCCTACGAGCAGTACTTC
TRBV10-1,-,15,TRBJ2-1,few,CASSGGDRVYNEQFF,TGCGCCAGCAGCGGGGGGGACAGGGTCTACAATGAGCAGTTCTTC
TRBV24-1,TRBD1,13,TRBJ2-1,few,CVTSDDRVNEQFF,TGTGTCACCAGTGATGACAGGGTTAATGAGCAGTTCTTC
TRBV4-3,-,14,TRBJ2-5,few,CASSQGVMVETQYF,TGCGCCAGCAGCCAAGGGGTGATGGTCGAGACCCAGTACTTC
TRBV5-1,-,11,TRBJ2-3,many,CASSLSDTQYF,TGCGCCAGCAGCCTATCAGATACGCAGTATTTT
TRBV5-5,TRBD2,16,TRBJ2-3,-,CASSPTRGGSTDTQYF,TGTGCCAGCAGCCCCACCCGCGGGGGTAGCACAGATACGCAGTATTTT
TRBV21-1,-,12,TRBJ1-5,-,CASGGQSQPQHF,TGTGCCAGCGGCGGTCAGTCCCAGCCCCAGCATTTT
TRBV19,TRBD2,14,TRBJ2-3,few,CASRLAGGGDTQYF,TGTGCCAGCCGCCTAGCGGGAGGAGGAGATACGCAGTATTTT
TRBV7-9,TRBD2,20,TRBJ2-3,-,CASSSRPKTSGPRGTDTQYF,TGTGCCAGCAGCTCGAGACCGAAGACTAGCGGCCCTCGAGGCACAGATACGCAGTATTTT
TRBV15,-,17,TRBJ2-3,few,CATSRDRRIGSTDTQYF,TGTGCCACCAGCAGAGATAGGCGTATTGGGAGCACAGATACGCAGTATTTT
TRBV28,-,15,TRBJ2-7,-,CASSLSRQVSYEQYF,TGTGCCAGCAGTTTGTCCCGACAGGTCAGCTACGAGCAGTACTTC
TRBV7-9,TRBD1,19,TRBJ2-1,-,CASSSHDIQGVGSYNEQFF,TGTGCCAGCAGCTCCCACGACATACAGGGGGTGGGGTCCTACAATGAGCAGTTCTTC
TRBV19,-,15,TRBJ2-7,-,CASSIGQASSYEQYF,TGTGCCAGTAGTATAGGGCAGGCCAGTTCCTACGAGCAGTACTTC
TRBV6-5,TRBD2,15,TRBJ2-7,many,CASSLTSGSSYEQYF,TGTGCCAGCAGTCTAACTAGCGGGAGTTCCTACGAGCAGTACTTC
TRBV28,-,15,TRBJ2-5,-,CANSSPDRSRETQYF,TGTGCCAACAGTTCCCCAGACAGGTCGAGGGAGACCCAGTACTTC
TRBV5-1,TRBD1,15,TRBJ1-1,few,CASSSVDRLYTEAFF,TGCGCCAGCAGCTCCGTGGACAGGCTTTACACTGAAGCTTTCTTT
TRBV24-1,-,14,TRBJ1-2,-,CATSDFTSNYGYTF,TGTGCCACCAGTGATTTCACCAGTAACTATGGCTACACCTTC
TRBV5-6,TRBD1,15,TRBJ2-5,-,CASSFYRGPEETQYF,TGTGCCAGCAGCTTCTACAGGGGGCCTGAAGAGACCCAGTACTTC
TRBV7-2,-,13,TRBJ2-7,-,CASNPGLTYEQYF,TGTGCCAGCAACCCGGGCTTAACCTACGAGCAGTACTTC
TRBV6-5,-,15,TRBJ2-5,few,CASSHKTARGITQYF,TGTGCCAGCAGTCATAAGACCGCGAGGGGGATTACCCAGTACTTC
TRBV25-1,TRBD1,15,TRBJ2-7,-,CASSECGTASYEQYF,TGTGCCAGCAGTGAATGTGGGACAGCCTCCTACGAGCAGTACTTC
TRBV24-1,-,14,TRBJ2-1,few,CATSYIGNSVGQFF,TGTGCCACCAGTTATATAGGGAACTCGGTTGGGCAGTTCTTC
TRBV5-6,-,16,TRBJ2-1,-,CASSQGGGAAYNEQFF,TGTGCCAGCAGCCAGGGGGGCGGGGCAGCCTACAATGAGCAGTTCTTC
TRBV2,TRBD1,12,TRBJ2-5,-,CASRQDRFFGYF,TGTGCCAGCCGTCAGGACAGGTTCTTTGGGTACTTC
TRBV3-1,-,15,TRBJ2-5,-,CASSLLLLSQETQYF,TGTGCCAGCAGCCTGCTCCTTCTGTCCCAAGAGACCCAGTACTTC
TRBV29-1,TRBD2,17,TRBJ2-3,few,CSAYFPILAGVHSGQYF,TGCAGCGCCTATTTCCCCATCCTAGCGGGAGTCCACAGCGGGCAGTATTTT
TRBV2,-,14,TRBJ2-5,-,CASSELQGQETQYF,TGTGCCAGCAGTGAATTGCAGGGCCAAGAGACCCAGTACTTC
TRBV7-6,TRBD1,17,TRBJ2-7,once,CASSSYQGTGMGYEQYF,TGTGCCAGCAGCTCCTATCAGGGGACAGGAATGGGCTACGAGCAGTACTTC